The rows below give T cell receptor beta chains drawn from one sample of a study of CD8+ T cells in alopecia areata. Sequencing was performed with immunoSEQ multiplex PCR; in TCRdb, only in-frame clones are kept and a portion is missing. This sample has some 130,000 clones, with around 49% found just once. Sample: CD8+ T cells sorted from blood, taken at week 0. The receptors shown here come from a human donor with alopecia areata. Both conserved end residues are part of each CDR3. The D gene is left open where the match is weak. Clone size is shown for a subset of rows, as once, few, many or a class of expanded clone.

abundance,j_gene,v_gene,d_gene,CDR3nt,CDR3aa
few,TRBJ1-5,TRBV29-1,NA,TGCAGCGTCCAAGAAGATAGCAATCAGCCCCAGCATTTT,CSVQEDSNQPQHF
NA,TRBJ1-2,TRBV25-1,NA,TGTGCCAGCAGTGGAAGCTGGGGAACGGATGGCTACACCTTC,CASSGSWGTDGYTF
once,TRBJ1-5,TRBV27,NA,TGTGCCAGCAGTTTATCGTGGTTCCAGCCCCAGCATTTT,CASSLSWFQPQHF
NA,TRBJ2-1,TRBV30,NA,TGTGCCTGGAGTGTGTCCCCTGAGCAGTTCTTC,CAWSVSPEQFF
few,TRBJ2-2,TRBV18,NA,TGTGCCAGCTCACCCGCGGAAACAGGGAACACCGGGGAGCTGTTTTTT,CASSPAETGNTGELFF
NA,TRBJ2-4,TRBV27,NA,TGTGCCAGCAGTTTAGACAGATCTAGCACCCCACCCTTTCAGTACTTC,CASSLDRSSTPPFQYF
NA,TRBJ1-1,TRBV4-1,NA,TGCGCCAGCAGTCTTATAGCCAACACTGAAGCTTTCTTT,CASSLIANTEAFF
few,TRBJ1-5,TRBV27,NA,TGTGCCAGCAGTTTTCAGGGTAGCAATCAGCCCCAGCATTTT,CASSFQGSNQPQHF
NA,TRBJ2-7,TRBV10-3,NA,TGTGCCATCAGTGAAGATGCCAGCTCCTACGAGCAGTACTTC,CAISEDASSYEQYF
NA,TRBJ2-7,TRBV25-1,NA,TGTGCCAGCAGTGGTTGGGACGCTTACGAGCAGTACTTC,CASSGWDAYEQYF
many,TRBJ2-7,TRBV25-1,NA,TGTGCCAGCAGTGGAGGGTACGAGCAGTACTTC,CASSGGYEQYF
NA,TRBJ2-1,TRBV13,NA,TGTGCCAGCAGCTTAGACAGCGTTGAGCAGTTCTTC,CASSLDSVEQFF
NA,TRBJ2-1,TRBV27,NA,TGTGCCAGCAGGCCAGGGGGGATGCCCAATGAGCAGTTCTTC,CASRPGGMPNEQFF
NA,TRBJ2-7,TRBV23-1,NA,TGCGCCAGCAGTCAATTCGGAGGAAGATCCGAGCAGTACTTC,CASSQFGGRSEQYF
NA,TRBJ2-1,TRBV5-6,NA,TGTGCCAGCAGCTGGCTGGCCAATGAGCAGTTCTTC,CASSWLANEQFF
NA,TRBJ1-2,TRBV5-6,TRBD1,TGTGCCAGCAGCCCAACTCTACAGGGGCGCTATGGCTACACCTTC,CASSPTLQGRYGYTF
few,TRBJ1-5,TRBV28,NA,TGTGCCAGCGCGGAGATCCAGGGACTCGAGCCCCAGCATTTT,CASAEIQGLEPQHF
NA,TRBJ2-3,TRBV6-5,TRBD2,TGTGCCAGCAGCCCCCTAGCGGACAATTTTGATACGCAGTATTTT,CASSPLADNFDTQYF
NA,TRBJ1-2,TRBV5-6,NA,TGTGCCAGCAGCTCCGACACTAACTATGGCTACACCTTC,CASSSDTNYGYTF
NA,TRBJ2-7,TRBV7-2,TRBD2,TGTGCCAGCAGCCCCGTAGCGGGGGATTTCTACGAGCAGTACTTC,CASSPVAGDFYEQYF
few,TRBJ1-2,TRBV30,NA,TGTGCCTGGAGCGCCCGGGCCCTCGCCTTC,CAWSARALAF
NA,TRBJ2-3,TRBV13,NA,TGTGCCAGCAGCTCGTCAGATACGCAGTATTTT,CASSSSDTQYF
NA,TRBJ2-5,TRBV6-6,NA,TGTGCCAGCAGTTACCGAGGGGAGACCCAGTACTTC,CASSYRGETQYF
few,TRBJ2-1,TRBV7-9,TRBD2,TGTGCCAGCAGCTTTGTGACTAGCGGGGGAAAGCAGTTCTTC,CASSFVTSGGKQFF
NA,TRBJ2-5,TRBV5-6,NA,TGTGCCAGCAGCTTGGAGGGCAGCGAAGAGACCCAGTACTTC,CASSLEGSEETQYF
NA,TRBJ1-6,TRBV30,TRBD1,TGTGCCTGGAGCGGGACAGTGAGCTCCTATAATTCACCCCTCCACTTT,CAWSGTVSSYNSPLHF